At least ten counts were recorded for the clone carrying this T cell receptor beta chain. This CDR3 region has 14 residues. The V and J ends lost 4 bases and 4 bases, in that order; junction bases with no gene match: 5. CDR1 and CDR2 (germline): SEHNR, FQNEAQ (reference sequence). These data belong to a study of T cells in Graves' hyperthyroidism and ophthalmopathy. Amplification of TCR beta CDR3 regions was performed using RNA transcripts as template. HTBI primers were the set used in a first-round RT-PCR of the TCR CDR3. A single record per CDR3 protein comes from TCRdb applying MiXCR to the multiplex PCR reads. The sample lists a few hundred thousand distinct CDR3 sequences; roughly 13% were seen once.

The chain carries TRBV7-9 and TRBJ2-5, with 8 bases matching TRBD2. Sequencing used blood. This sequence was found in a man aged 30-40 years with Graves' hyperthyroidism that later progressed to Graves' ophthalmopathy. CDR3 nucleotide sequence: TGTGCCAGCAGCTCCTCCCTAGCGGGAGAGACCCAGTACTTC. Protein sequence: CASSSSLAGETQYF.